Below, 2 T cell receptor beta chains from the same sample are listed, as sequenced in a study of control samples from healthy donors and cancer patients. Using immunoSEQ multiplex PCR, the repertoire was profiled, and TCRdb retains in-frame clones only, with some absent. The data show about 65,000 clones, 90% seen once. The sequenced sample was PBMCs. The receptors originated from a woman in her forties or fifties with colorectal cancer.

CDR3: CASPRQGHEQYF. CDR3 nucleotide sequence: TGCGCCAGCCCCCGACAAGGGCACGAGCAGTACTTC. The chain joins TRBV4-1 to TRBJ2-7; D uncertain. The CDR3 totals 12 residues. V lost 8 bases, J lost 5 bases, and 13 bases lay in between. The germline CDR1 and CDR2 sequences are MGHRA and YSYEKL.

The chain combines TRBV29-1 with TRBJ2-5, with D possibly being TRBD2 (5 bases). The CDR3 spans 14 residues. The germline V gene encodes CDR1 SQVTM and CDR2 ANQGSEA. With 5 bases removed from V and 2 bases from J, the gap between germline ends came to 15 bases. CDR3 loop: CSVISQSGQETQYF. The CDR3 DNA sequence: TGCAGCGTTATTTCTCAATCGGGGCAAGAGACCCAGTACTTC.